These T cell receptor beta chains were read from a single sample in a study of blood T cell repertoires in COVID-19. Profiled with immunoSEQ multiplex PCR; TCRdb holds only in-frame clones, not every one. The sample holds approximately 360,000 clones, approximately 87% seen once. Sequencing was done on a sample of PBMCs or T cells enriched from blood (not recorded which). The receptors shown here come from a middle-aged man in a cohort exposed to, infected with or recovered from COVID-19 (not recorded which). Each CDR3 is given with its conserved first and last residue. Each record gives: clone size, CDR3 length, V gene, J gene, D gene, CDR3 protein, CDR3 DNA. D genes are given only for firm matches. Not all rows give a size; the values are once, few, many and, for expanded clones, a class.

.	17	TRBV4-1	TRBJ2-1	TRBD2	CASSQDFSPGLNNEQFF	TGCGCCAGCAGCCAAGATTTTAGTCCGGGACTAAACAATGAGCAGTTCTTC
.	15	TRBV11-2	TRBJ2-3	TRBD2	CASSFSGSSPDTQYF	TGTGCCAGCAGCTTCAGCGGGAGTTCCCCAGATACGCAGTATTTT
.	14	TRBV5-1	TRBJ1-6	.	CASSSAGLDSPLHF	TGCGCCAGCAGCTCCGCAGGGCTGGATTCACCCCTCCACTTT
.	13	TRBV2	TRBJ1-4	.	CASGDSSNEKLFF	TGTGCCAGCGGAGACAGTAGTAATGAAAAACTGTTTTTT
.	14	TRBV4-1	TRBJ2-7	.	CASSQQDTTYEQYF	TGCGCCAGCAGCCAACAGGACACCACCTACGAGCAGTACTTC
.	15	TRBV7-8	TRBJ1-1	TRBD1	CASSLDNRGNTEAFF	TGTGCCAGCAGCTTAGATAACAGGGGGAACACTGAAGCTTTCTTT
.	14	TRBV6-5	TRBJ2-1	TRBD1	CAIRGQGSYNEQFF	TGTGCCATCCGGGGACAGGGCTCCTACAATGAGCAGTTCTTC
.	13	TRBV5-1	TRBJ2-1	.	CASRRGGYNEQFF	TGCGCCAGCAGGAGGGGAGGTTACAATGAGCAGTTCTTC
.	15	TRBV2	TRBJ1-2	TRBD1	CASSPRGQRDYGYTF	TGTGCCAGCAGTCCCAGGGGACAGAGAGACTATGGCTACACCTTC
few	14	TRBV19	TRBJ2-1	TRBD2	CASSMNLADNEQFF	TGTGCCAGTAGTATGAATCTAGCGGACAATGAGCAGTTCTTC
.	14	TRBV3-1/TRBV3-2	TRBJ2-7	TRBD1	CASSHGTGAYEQYF	TGTGCCAGCAGCCATGGGACAGGGGCCTACGAGCAGTACTTC
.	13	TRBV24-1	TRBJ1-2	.	CATSAADRGGYTF	TGTGCCACCAGTGCCGCTGATCGGGGGGGCTACACCTTC
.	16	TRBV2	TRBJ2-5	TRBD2	CASSHLTSGSGETQYF	TGTGCCAGCAGTCATCTTACTAGCGGGAGCGGAGAGACCCAGTACTTC
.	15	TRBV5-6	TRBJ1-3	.	CASSLQGLSGNTIYF	TGTGCCAGCAGCTTGCAGGGTCTCTCTGGAAACACCATATATTTT
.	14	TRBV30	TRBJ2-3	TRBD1	CAWKGQGSVDTQYF	TGTGCCTGGAAGGGACAGGGTTCGGTAGATACGCAGTATTTT
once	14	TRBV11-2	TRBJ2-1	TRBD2	CASKLAGAKDEQFF	TGTGCCAGCAAACTAGCGGGAGCGAAGGATGAGCAGTTCTTC
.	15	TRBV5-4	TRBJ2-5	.	CASSAGGTVQETQYF	TGTGCCAGCAGCGCCGGAGGGACGGTCCAAGAGACCCAGTACTTC
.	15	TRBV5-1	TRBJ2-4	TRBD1	CASSRGQVIGAIQYF	TGCGCCAGCAGCCGGGGACAGGTCATAGGTGCTATTCAGTACTTC
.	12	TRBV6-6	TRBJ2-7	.	CASSGTRHEQYF	TGTGCCAGCAGCGGTACTAGACACGAGCAGTACTTC
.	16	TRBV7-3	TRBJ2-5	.	CASSLVGQGSGGTQYF	TGTGCCAGCAGCTTAGTCGGGCAGGGGTCTGGGGGGACCCAGTACTTC
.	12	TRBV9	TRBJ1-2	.	CASSVEAYGYTF	TGTGCCAGCAGCGTAGAAGCCTATGGCTACACCTTC
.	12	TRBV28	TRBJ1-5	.	CASRYSNQPQHF	TGTGCCAGCAGGTATAGCAATCAGCCCCAGCATTTT
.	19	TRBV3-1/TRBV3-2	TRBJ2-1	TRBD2	CASSPRTSGNSRSYNEQFF	TGTGCCAGCAGCCCTAGGACTAGCGGGAATTCTAGGTCCTACAATGAGCAGTTCTTC
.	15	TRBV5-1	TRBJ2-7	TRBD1	CASSTGTGSIYEQYF	TGCGCCAGCAGCACCGGGACAGGGAGTATCTACGAGCAGTACTTC
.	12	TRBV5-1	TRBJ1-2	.	CASSLDSLGYTF	TGCGCCAGCAGCTTGGACAGCTTAGGCTACACCTTC
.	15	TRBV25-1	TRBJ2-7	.	CASSDQGSGSYEQYF	TGTGCCAGCAGTGATCAGGGATCGGGCTCCTACGAGCAGTACTTC
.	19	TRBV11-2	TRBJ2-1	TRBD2	CASSSPGLAGRSSYNEQFF	TGTGCCAGCAGCTCCCCGGGACTAGCGGGAAGAAGCTCCTACAATGAGCAGTTCTTC
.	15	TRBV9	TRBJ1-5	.	CASSADGHSNQPQHF	TGTGCCAGCAGCGCCGACGGACATAGCAATCAGCCCCAGCATTTT
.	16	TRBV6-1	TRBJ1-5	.	CASSGRVVGSNQPQHF	TGTGCCAGCAGTGGGAGGGTCGTAGGGAGCAATCAGCCCCAGCATTTT
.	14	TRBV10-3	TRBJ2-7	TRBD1	CAISEWDRGYEQYF	TGTGCCATCAGTGAGTGGGACAGGGGCTACGAGCAGTACTTC
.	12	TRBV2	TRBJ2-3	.	CASSKLTDTQYF	TGTGCCAGCAGTAAGCTCACAGATACGCAGTATTTT
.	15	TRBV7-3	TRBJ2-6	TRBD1	CASSTGASGANVLTF	TGTGCCAGCAGCACAGGGGCCTCTGGGGCCAACGTCCTGACTTTC
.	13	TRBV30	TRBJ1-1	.	CAWSGQTNTEAFF	TGTGCCTGGAGTGGACAGACGAACACTGAAGCTTTCTTT
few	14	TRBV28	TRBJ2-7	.	CASSSDRLLNEQYF	TGTGCCAGCAGTTCCGACAGGCTGTTAAACGAGCAGTACTTC
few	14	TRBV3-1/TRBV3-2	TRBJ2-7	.	CASSQEGDSYEQYF	TGTGCCAGCAGCCAAGAAGGCGACAGCTACGAGCAGTACTTC
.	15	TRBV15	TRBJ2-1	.	CATSSRLGGKNEQFF	TGTGCCACCAGCAGTAGGTTAGGAGGGAAGAATGAGCAGTTCTTC
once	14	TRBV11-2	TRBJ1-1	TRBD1	CASRDRAGNTEAFF	TGTGCCAGCAGGGACAGGGCTGGGAACACTGAAGCTTTCTTT
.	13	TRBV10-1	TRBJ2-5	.	CASSQTRGETQYF	TGCGCCAGCAGTCAGACTAGAGGAGAGACCCAGTACTTC
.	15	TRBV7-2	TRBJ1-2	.	CASSLEYSSTYGYTF	TGTGCCAGCAGCTTAGAATACAGCTCAACCTATGGCTACACCTTC
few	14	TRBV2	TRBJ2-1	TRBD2	CASGGVLRHNEQFF	TGTGCCAGCGGGGGGGTCCTCCGGCACAATGAGCAGTTCTTC